One and the same sample provided the 14 T cell receptor beta chains below, sequenced in a study of high-grade serous ovarian cancer treatment subgroups. Generated by immunoSEQ multiplex PCR, the TCRdb table keeps only in-frame clones and is missing some. The sample lists over 500 clones, more than 60% occurring once. The tumor samples were collected prior to definitive surgery or chemotherapy. The sequenced sample consisted of tumor tissue. The receptors originated from a human donor with high-grade serous ovarian cancer.

The chain links TRBV7-8 to TRBJ2-6, with unresolved D. V dropped 5 bases and J dropped 5 bases, with 19 bases sitting between them. The germline CDR1 and CDR2 sequences are SGHVS and FQNEAQ. The CDR3 has 17 residues. This CDR3 reads CASSNYYPQSRANVLTF. In DNA form, the CDR3 reads TGTGCCAGCAGCAACTATTACCCACAAAGTCGGGCCAACGTCCTGACTTTC.

This clone came up a few times. This chain links TRBV5-1 with TRBJ2-1; the D gene is possibly TRBD1 (6 bases). Germline values: CDR1 SGHRS, CDR2 YFSETQ. This CDR3 spans 14 amino acids. V shed 4 bases and J shed 6 bases, with 14 bases lying between them. The CDR3 nucleotides read TGCGCCAGCAGCCGTCAGGGGTCTGGCAATGAGCAGTTCTTC. Translated: CASSRQGSGNEQFF. Variable domain in full (rest from reference TRBV5-1 and TRBJ2-1): KAGVTQTPRYLIKTRGQQVTLSCSPISGHRSVSWYQQTPGQGLQFLFEYFSETQRNKGNFPGRFSGRQFSNSRSEMNVSTLELGDSALYLCASSRQGSGNEQFFGPGTRLTVL.

V usage is TRBV28 and J usage is TRBJ2-7, with D perhaps matching TRBD1 (6 bases). CDR1 and CDR2 from the germline V gene are MDHEN and SYDVKM. The CDR3 spans 15 residues. V was shortened by 5 bases and J by 5 bases, with 19 bases between the two germline ends. Here the CDR3 reads CASSPSNWGRDEQYF. The CDR3 DNA sequence: TGTGCCAGCAGTCCATCAAATTGGGGGCGCGACGAGCAGTACTTC. The complete variable domain, with remaining parts taken from reference TRBV28 and TRBJ2-7, reads DVKVTQSSRYLVKRTGEKVFLECVQDMDHENMFWYRQDPGLGLRLIYFSYDVKMKEKGDIPEGYSVSREKKERFSLILESASTNQTSMYLCASSPSNWGRDEQYFGPGTRLTVT.

CDR3 sequence (DNA): TGTGCCAGCAGCTTAGTTCAGGGAGGTGAGCAGTTCTTC. It translates to CASSLVQGGEQFF. The chain employs TRBV11-2 and TRBJ2-1; maybe TRBD2 (6 bases). Germline loops: CDR1 SGHAT, CDR2 FQNNGV. V was shortened by 1 base and J by 9 bases, with 10 bases between the two germline ends. The CDR3 totals 13 residues.

The gene calls are TRBV27 and TRBJ1-2; 8 nucleotides match TRBD1. Germline V lookup: CDR1 MNHEY, CDR2 SMNVEV (reference sequence). The CDR3 has 13 residues. V was clipped by 2 bases and J by 8 bases; unmatched bases: 4. Here the CDR3 DNA reads TGTGCCAGCAGTTTACAGGGGGCAGGGGGCTACACCTTC. Its translation: CASSLQGAGGYTF.

This chain uses TRBV15 with TRBJ1-5, with TRBD1 as a possible D gene (5 bases). CDR1 and CDR2 from the germline V gene are LNHNV and YYDKDF (reference sequence). Trimming stripped 3 bases from V and 4 bases from J, with 16 bases between. The CDR3 totals 16 residues. CDR3 coding DNA: TGTGCCACCAGCAGCTTACCCGACAGCAAAAATCAGCCCCAGCATTTT. Translated: CATSSLPDSKNQPQHF.

The chain links TRBV9 to TRBJ2-7; D may be TRBD1 or TRBD2 (5 bases each). Germline V gene data show CDR1 as SGDLS and CDR2 as YYNGEE. Trimming took off 3 bases at V and 1 base at J, with 14 bases between the two ends. CDR3 length: 15 residues. DNA for the CDR3: TGTGCCAGCAGCGCTCTGCAGGGACCTTCCTACGAGCAGTACTTC. This encodes CASSALQGPSYEQYF.

The V gene is TRBV2, the J gene TRBJ1-5; D is unclear. CDR1 is SNHLY and CDR2 is FYNNEI in the germline V gene. The CDR3 runs 13 residues. Deletions cut 2 bases from V and 7 bases from J, with 9 bases between. The CDR3 DNA reads as TGTGCCAGCAGTGAAATCCGAAAACAGCCCCAGCATTTT. Residues: CASSEIRKQPQHF.

The chain couples TRBV18 to TRBJ2-5; D is possibly TRBD2 (6 bases). This CDR3 spans 16 amino acids. Trimming removed 3 bases from V and 3 bases from J, with 17 bases in between. The germline V gene encodes CDR1 KGHSH and CDR2 LQKENI. The CDR3 spells CASSPRVRGTEETQYF. CDR3 nucleotides: TGTGCCAGCTCACCCCGAGTTCGGGGGACTGAAGAGACCCAGTACTTC.

J is TRBJ2-5 and V is TRBV30; perhaps TRBD2 as D (7 bases). This CDR3 comprises 13 residues. The V gene's germline CDR1 is GTSNPN and CDR2 SVGIG (reference sequence). The V and J ends lost 1 base and 7 bases respectively, with 13 bases between them. The CDR3 DNA follows: TGTGCCTGGAGTGGGGGGGGGCAGGGGACCCAGTACTTC. Residues: CAWSGGGQGTQYF. The full variable domain, completed using reference TRBV30 and TRBJ2-5, is SQTIHQWPATLVQPVGSPLSLECTVEGTSNPNLYWYRQAAGRGLQLLFYSVGIGQISSEVPQNLSASRPQDRQFILSSKKLLLSDSGFYLCAWSGGGQGTQYFGPGTRLLVL.

This sequence joins TRBV14 and TRBJ1-1; 7 positions match TRBD1. Germline values: CDR1 SGHDN, CDR2 FVKESK. After removal of 2 bases from V and 1 base from J, the junction contained 1 base not matched to a gene. This CDR3 spans 14 amino acids. The CDR3 is CASSQNRGNTEAFF. The CDR3 DNA reads TGTGCCAGCAGCCAAAACAGGGGGAACACTGAAGCTTTCTTT.

In this sample, this clone turned up once. The chain carries TRBV27 and TRBJ2-2; perhaps D is TRBD1 or TRBD2 (5 bases each). CDR1 is MNHEY, CDR2 SMNVEV, per germline (reference sequence). V gave up 5 bases and J gave up 3 bases, with 19 bases separating them. The CDR3 runs 17 residues. The CDR3 DNA sequence: TGTGCCAGCAGTCCTCTTACGGGGACGGCGGACACCGGGGAGCTGTTTTTT. Encoded protein: CASSPLTGTADTGELFF.

V gene TRBV11-3 combines with J gene TRBJ2-1; 9 nucleotides line up with TRBD2. CDR3 length: 17 amino acids. Germline V gives CDR1 SGHNT, CDR2 YENEEA. With V trimmed by 1 base and J by 9 bases, 13 bases remained unmatched. DNA for the CDR3: TGTGCCAGCAGCTTAGGGGAAGTAGCGGGAGTATCAAGTGAGCAGTTCTTC. This sequence encodes CASSLGEVAGVSSEQFF.

The rearrangement links TRBV7-9 to TRBJ2-5; D is possibly TRBD2 (6 bases). Germline V gives CDR1 SEHNR, CDR2 FQNEAQ (reference sequence). The CDR3 covers 16 residues. Trimming left V 2 bases short and J 2 bases short, with 15 bases between. CDR3 bases: TGTGCCAGCAGCTTATTCGTCGCTAGCGCACAAGAGACCCAGTACTTC. It translates to CASSLFVASAQETQYF.